These T cell receptor beta chains were read from a single sample in a study of PD-1 blockade in classical Hodgkin lymphoma. TCRdb's copy holds only in-frame clones and misses some; the assay was immunoSEQ multiplex PCR. Among about 98,000 clones listed, roughly 92% were seen once. Material: peripheral blood mononuclear cells (PBMCs), obtained at baseline. All receptors derive from a human donor with classical Hodgkin lymphoma. Both conserved end residues are part of each CDR3.

CDR3	length	V
CASSIFRLAGELFF	14	TRBV19
CASTGTSDANIQYF	14	TRBV27
CAWSVKAGASYEQYF	15	TRBV30
CASSQGQGGVLNTGELFF	18	TRBV5-8
CASSVRLAGKGGTGELFF	18	TRBV9
CAIKRAAGQGRTEAFF	16	TRBV10-3
CASSFRDRGVQPQHF	15	TRBV2
CASSPHWAEGVSETQYF	17	TRBV7-9
CASSQPPGLKGLEQYF	16	TRBV19
CASSLSGTVTYNEQFF	16	TRBV7-3
CASSRHDRGLQQPQHF	16	TRBV4-1
CASSMQGQPYNEQFF	15	TRBV19
CASSIGGGSHFNEQFF	16	TRBV19
CASSPTRISGELFF	14	TRBV7-3
CASSLALPRQGNTEAFF	17	TRBV7-9
CASSESQQGLSYNEQFF	17	TRBV10-1
CASRFPGQGIYEQYF	15	TRBV27
CASSRDRGTNTEAFF	15	TRBV5-1
CAISEPAGTSGYGYTF	16	TRBV10-3
CASSWGKSYEQYF	13	TRBV27
CSVVEDTQYF	10	TRBV29-1
CASRWGLAGGSYEQYF	16	TRBV27
CASSHAHLFEF	11	TRBV4-1
CAWSIGQTNQPQHF	14	TRBV30
CASSEAGETQYF	12	TRBV6-1
CASRIELVGGNTIYF	15	TRBV6-1
CASSIIAGAPYEQYF	15	TRBV19
CASSFYSAADNEKLFF	16	TRBV5-1
CASSLRAGGGTKNIQYF	17	TRBV11-2
CASSLSGSVTGELFF	15	TRBV5-4
CASSSRSGSNQPQHF	15	TRBV6-6
CASSPRQGTETQYF	14	TRBV4-1
CASSPGLKPNEQFF	14	TRBV27
CASSTRGQVGRNTGELFF	18	TRBV7-8
CASSLWGERGVSGQPQHF	18	TRBV28
CASSLQGSVTDTQYF	15	TRBV19
CASSQSGTGTGSGNTIYF	18	TRBV16
CASRLPGNTEAFF	13	TRBV28
CASSLIYSNQPQHF	14	TRBV7-9
CASRTPPARGYEQYF	15	TRBV6-5
CASSTRAGGLYNEQFF	16	TRBV13
CSVPHVTEAFF	11	TRBV29-1
CASSRGPRPPNQPQHF	16	TRBV9